This T cell receptor (beta chain) was obtained from a study of T cells after yellow fever vaccination. Study at large: Fractions of low cell number were prepared using SMART-Seq v4 Ultra Low Input. Overall study findings and caveats: Researchers noted that a small share of clonotypes showed up in both CD4 and CD8 compartments.

The germline CDR1 and CDR2 sequences are SGHTA and FQGNSA. Trimming took 1 base from V and 6 from J, leaving 21 bases between them. This CDR3 comprises 17 residues. They built TCR cDNA with 5'RACE template switching, a step that put in a universal primer site and UMIs. From the 5' RACE reads, TCRdb called clonotypes with MiXCR, one entry per CDR3 protein. The sample includes roughly 350,000 distinct CDR3 sequences, over 3.5% seen only once; the top ten take under 30%. This clonotype was found a few times. Its antigen is still unknown. The starting material was PBMCs, obtained 5 days after the yellow fever booster vaccination. This clonotype was sampled from a man younger than 30 who received the YFV17D yellow fever vaccine. The rearrangement links TRBV7-2 to TRBJ1-2; no clear D gene. CDR3 sequence: CASSLEYGPVLLDGYTF. CDR3 coding DNA: TGTGCCAGCAGCTTAGAATATGGACCGGTCCTCCTGGATGGCTACACCTTC.